A single sample is the source of the 30 T cell receptor beta chains below, sequenced in a study of shared clonotypes between healthy human individuals. Repertoires were generated with immunoSEQ multiplex PCR, while TCRdb's copy carries only in-frame clones and drops some. The profile covers fewer than 1.8 million clones, with 98% to 99% appearing a single time and 0.3% to 0.45% taken by the ten largest. Sequenced: naive CD4+ T cells sorted from blood. Subset meaning: CD45RA+ positively selected. The receptor source for this set is a man aged 30-40 years in good health.

CDR3 residues: CASSPLAGGPYNEQFF. The CDR3 coding sequence is TGTGCCAGCAGTCCACTAGCGGGAGGCCCCTACAATGAGCAGTTCTTC. The V and J genes are TRBV27 and TRBJ2-1, with 12 positions matching TRBD2. The CDR3 consists of 16 residues. V shed 5 bases and J 2 bases; nucleotides not matched to a gene: 4. Germline V gives CDR1 MNHEY, CDR2 SMNVEV (reference sequence).

The V gene is TRBV7-9, the J gene TRBJ2-5; 11 positions match TRBD2. The CDR3 consists of 16 residues. Per germline, CDR1 SEHNR and CDR2 FQNEAQ (reference sequence). V lost 5 bases, J lost 4 bases, and 9 bases stayed unmatched. The CDR3 reads CASSILAGVFRETQYF. CDR3 bases: TGTGCCAGCAGCATACTAGCGGGAGTATTCCGAGAGACCCAGTACTTC.

The V and J genes are TRBV5-1 and TRBJ2-3, with 12 bases that match TRBD2. Germline V lookup: CDR1 SGHRS, CDR2 YFSETQ. J gave up 4 bases and V 3 bases, and 6 bases lay outside the gene matches. The CDR3 runs 16 residues. Written as DNA, the CDR3 is TGCGCCAGCAGCTCGACTAGCGGGAGAGTCTCAGATACGCAGTATTTT. Its translation: CASSSTSGRVSDTQYF.

The rearrangement uses TRBV5-1 and TRBJ2-5, with TRBD2 identical over 9 bases. This CDR3 is 16 amino acids long. Germline trimming cut 0 bases from V and 0 bases from J; bases unmatched to any gene: 3. Germline V CDR1 and CDR2: SGHRS, YFSETQ. The DNA of the CDR3 is TGCGCCAGCAGCTTGGGACTAGCGGTCGACCAAGAGACCCAGTACTTC. It translates to CASSLGLAVDQETQYF.

V and J are TRBV5-5 and TRBJ2-2, with a tentative D call TRBD1 (6 bases). CDR3 length equals 16 residues. Germline V lookup: CDR1 SGHKS, CDR2 YYEKEE (reference sequence). The V and J ends lost 1 base and 1 base respectively, with 11 bases between them. CDR3 loop: CASSLLGTLNTGELFF. In DNA form, the CDR3 reads TGTGCCAGCAGCTTGTTGGGGACACTGAACACCGGGGAGCTGTTTTTT. The full variable domain, rest sourced from reference TRBV5-5 and TRBJ2-2, is DAGVTQSPTHLIKTRGQQVTLRCSPISGHKSVSWYQQVLGQGPQFIFQYYEKEERGRGNFPDRFSARQFPNYSSELNVNALLLGDSALYLCASSLLGTLNTGELFFGEGSRLTVL.

V gene TRBV9 combines with J gene TRBJ2-3; 9 bases are a match to TRBD1. V lost 4 bases, J lost 5 bases, and 11 bases stayed unmatched. In germline, CDR1 is SGDLS, CDR2 YYNGEE. This CDR3 contains 16 residues. The CDR3 bases are TGTGCCAGCAGCTTACGCACGGACAGGGGAATAGATACGCAGTATTTT. It translates to CASSLRTDRGIDTQYF.

V is TRBV18 and J is TRBJ1-1, with 7 nucleotides matching TRBD1. Trimming removed 6 bases from V and 6 bases from J; junction bases left unmatched: 10. Germline loops: CDR1 KGHSH, CDR2 LQKENI. CDR3 size: 14 residues. The CDR3 DNA reads TGTGCCAGCTCCCAAAACCAGGGGGGGGCTGAAGCTTTCTTT. Amino acids: CASSQNQGGAEAFF.

With regard to this clone: The sample holds other DNA sequences that translate to the same CDR3. The gene calls are TRBV5-1 and TRBJ2-3; the D gene is possibly TRBD2 (6 bases). The CDR3 is 14 residues long. Germline loops: CDR1 SGHRS, CDR2 YFSETQ. Deletions cut 2 bases from V and 0 bases from J, with 7 bases between. In nucleotides, the CDR3 is TGCGCCAGCAGCTTTAGCGGCAGCACAGATACGCAGTATTTT. This encodes CASSFSGSTDTQYF.

The chain recombines TRBV6-5 with TRBJ1-2; the match to TRBD1 covers 8 bases. CDR1 is MNHEY, CDR2 SVGAGI, per germline. CDR3 length: 15 residues. J lost 4 bases, V lost 8 bases, and 12 bases had no gene match. The CDR3 bases are TGTGCCAGCTGGGGACAGGCCCCACCGCGCTATGGCTACACCTTC. Amino acid sequence: CASWGQAPPRYGYTF.

The V call is TRBV10-3, the J call TRBJ1-1; possible D gene TRBD1, 5 bases. The CDR3 extends over 16 amino acids. CDR1 and CDR2 (germline): ENHRY, SYGVKD. With 5 bases removed from V and 0 bases from J, the gap between germline ends came to 16 bases. For the CDR3, the DNA is TGTGCCATCAGTTGGGACTCCCTGGGGGTGAACACTGAAGCTTTCTTT. Its protein product is CAISWDSLGVNTEAFF.

The V call is TRBV27, the J call TRBJ2-2; possible D gene TRBD1, 6 bases. From germline, CDR1 is MNHEY and CDR2 SMNVEV (reference sequence). The CDR3 has 14 amino acids. V was clipped by 3 bases and J by 9 bases, with 14 bases between them. The CDR3 sequence: CASSFRTVGRELFF. CDR3 DNA: TGTGCCAGCAGTTTTCGGACAGTGGGGCGGGAGCTGTTTTTT.

This chain links TRBV4-2 with TRBJ1-2, with 8 bases identical to TRBD1. This CDR3 is 14 amino acids long. The trim removed 1 base at V and 2 bases at J, leaving 0 bases unmatched. The germline V gene has CDR1 LGHNA and CDR2 YNFKEQ. In nucleotides, the CDR3 is TGTGCCAGCAGCCAAGGGACAGGGAACTATGGCTACACCTTC. This gives the protein CASSQGTGNYGYTF.

The chain combines TRBV10-3 with TRBJ1-5; maybe TRBD1 (6 bases). The length of the CDR3 is 13 residues. Germline CDR1 reads ENHRY; CDR2 reads SYGVKD. With 10 bases removed from V and 4 bases from J, the gap between germline ends came to 14 bases. The CDR3 nucleotides are TGTGCCACAGACAGAGGGGGAAATCAGCCCCAGCATTTT. Encoded protein: CATDRGGNQPQHF.

The chain joins TRBV7-2 to TRBJ2-1; D is tentatively TRBD1 or TRBD2 (6 bases each). Germline CDR1 reads SGHTA; CDR2 reads FQGNSA. CDR3 length: 14 residues. Trimming took 7 bases from V and 7 from J, leaving 17 bases between them. CDR3 nucleotides: TGTGCCAGCACCCTCCGGAGGGGGGTAAATGAGCAGTTCTTC. It is translated as CASTLRRGVNEQFF.

This clone was recorded once. DNA of the CDR3: TGTGCCGTTGCGGCAGGAAGTTTCACCGGGGAGCTGTTTTTT. This encodes CAVAAGSFTGELFF. The chain uses TRBV28 and TRBJ2-2; D unresolved. Deletions cut 11 bases from V and 4 bases from J, with 17 bases between. This CDR3 has 14 amino acids. Looked up from germline, CDR1 is MDHEN and CDR2 is SYDVKM.

The rearrangement uses TRBV28 and TRBJ2-1; tentatively, D is TRBD2 (6 bases). The CDR3 runs 13 residues. Per the germline V gene, CDR1 is MDHEN and CDR2 is SYDVKM. V lost 6 bases to trimming and J lost 5 bases, with 11 bases between them. The CDR3 loop reads CASREEGHNEQFF. CDR3 DNA: TGTGCCAGCAGGGAGGAGGGCCACAATGAGCAGTTCTTC.

The rearrangement uses TRBV7-3 and TRBJ2-5; the D gene is possibly TRBD1 (6 bases). The length of the CDR3 is 13 residues. V lost 5 bases, J lost 13 bases, and 20 bases lay in between. The germline V gene has CDR1 SGHTA and CDR2 FQGTGA. The CDR3 DNA sequence: TGTGCCAGCAGCCGAGACCCTAGGGGGATCCCGTACTTC. The encoded protein is CASSRDPRGIPYF.

This clone has just one count. The chain combines TRBV5-1 with TRBJ2-5, with TRBD2 identical over 11 bases. Germline assignment: CDR1 SGHRS and CDR2 YFSETQ. The junction had 5 bases not matched to a gene; V was cut back by 0 bases and J by 1 base. The CDR3 covers 17 residues. The CDR3 reads CASSLVTSGRRQETQYF. The CDR3, as DNA: TGCGCCAGCAGCTTGGTTACTAGCGGGAGACGCCAAGAGACCCAGTACTTC.

Comment on this clone: Other DNA sequences within the sample encode an identical CDR3. The V call is TRBV2, the J call TRBJ2-2; D may be TRBD1 (6 bases). This CDR3 is 15 amino acids long. Germline V gene sequence: CDR1 SNHLY, CDR2 FYNNEI. V lost 3 bases to trimming and J lost 5 bases, with 13 bases between them. In DNA, the CDR3 is TGTGCCAGCAGTGAGACAGGTCTCGGGACCGGGGAGCTGTTTTTT. This gives the protein CASSETGLGTGELFF.

The V and J genes are TRBV6-5 and TRBJ2-7; 7 positions agree with TRBD2. This CDR3 region has 15 residues. J gave up 2 bases and V 0 bases, and 4 bases lay outside the gene matches. Germline-derived CDR1 and CDR2 are MNHEY and SVGAGI. The CDR3 DNA reads as TGTGCCAGCAGTTACTCGAGCGGGGCACCCTACGAGCAGTACTTC. It translates to CASSYSSGAPYEQYF.

In nucleotides, the CDR3 is TGTGCCAGCAGGAGTAGTGGATCTGGGGCCAACGTCCTGACTTTC. This translates into CASRSSGSGANVLTF. The rearrangement links TRBV6-1 to TRBJ2-6; no clear D gene. Trimming shortened V by 6 bases and J by 1 base, and 10 bases separated the two germline ends. The germline V gene encodes CDR1 MNHNS and CDR2 SASEGT. The CDR3 spans 15 residues.

This clone was observed once. J is TRBJ2-3 and V is TRBV5-1; D is undetermined. CDR3 size: 15 residues. Germline assignment: CDR1 SGHRS and CDR2 YFSETQ. Trimming took off 4 bases at V and 1 base at J, with 13 bases between the two ends. The CDR3 region has the DNA TGCGCCAGCAGCCCGTTATCAGGAGGCACAGATACGCAGTATTTT. Its protein is CASSPLSGGTDTQYF.

The V and J genes are TRBV6-5 and TRBJ2-1; D gene ambiguous. This CDR3 is 16 amino acids long. Germline V gives CDR1 MNHEY, CDR2 SVGAGI. V was shortened by 2 bases and J by 3 bases, with 14 bases between the two germline ends. CDR3 sequence reads: CASSYVRALVYNEQFF. CDR3 in DNA: TGTGCCAGCAGTTACGTTCGAGCGCTAGTCTACAATGAGCAGTTCTTC.

This clone was seen once. J is TRBJ1-3 and V is TRBV9; no clear D gene. The CDR3 is made up of 15 amino acids. The germline V gene has CDR1 SGDLS and CDR2 YYNGEE. Trimming removed 0 bases from V and 0 bases from J, with 7 bases in between. The CDR3 nucleotides read TGTGCCAGCAGCGTAGCTCGTTCCTCTGGAAACACCATATATTTT. Its translation is CASSVARSSGNTIYF.

V and J are TRBV7-2 and TRBJ2-2, with TRBD2 matching 9 bases. Germline CDR1 SGHTA, CDR2 FQGNSA. Trimming took 2 bases from V and 4 from J; bases not matched to a gene: 8. The CDR3 runs 17 residues. This CDR3 reads CASSLSPSGTITGELFF. The CDR3 coding sequence is TGTGCCAGCAGCTTATCCCCTAGCGGGACCATCACCGGGGAGCTGTTTTTT.

J is TRBJ2-1 and V is TRBV21-1; the table gives TRBD2 as D, unverified against the DNA. TRBV21-1 is a listed pseudogene. This CDR3 is 14 amino acids long. CDR3 nucleotides: TGTGCCAGCGTCACTAGCGGGACCTACAATGAGCAGTTCTTC. Protein product: CASVTSGTYNEQFF.

In DNA form, the CDR3 reads TGTGCCAGCTGCGGGACTAGCGGGGGTGATAACTACGAGCAGTACTTC. It yields the protein CASCGTSGGDNYEQYF. V gene TRBV9 combines with J gene TRBJ2-7; the match to TRBD2 covers 14 bases. The junction had 9 bases not matched to a gene; V was cut back by 7 bases and J by 3 bases. This CDR3 region has 16 residues. In germline, CDR1 is SGDLS, CDR2 YYNGEE.

The chain combines TRBV6-4 with TRBJ2-1; TRBD2 agrees at 10 bases. CDR3 length equals 14 residues. V dropped 6 bases and J dropped 6; count of bases not matched to a gene: 5. The germline V gene has CDR1 MRHNA and CDR2 SNTAGT. The CDR3, as DNA: TGTGCCAGCAGGGCTAGCGGGGGAATCAATGAGCAGTTCTTC. It specifies CASRASGGINEQFF.

The V and J genes are TRBV11-2 and TRBJ2-5; 7 bases fit TRBD2. V shed 1 base and J 2 bases; nucleotides not matched to a gene: 7. The CDR3 is made up of 16 amino acids. Germline CDR1 reads SGHAT; CDR2 reads FQNNGV. The CDR3 nucleotides read TGTGCCAGCAGCTTAGGGACTAGTGTGAGTCAAGAGACCCAGTACTTC. This gives the protein CASSLGTSVSQETQYF. Supplemented by reference TRBV11-2 and TRBJ2-5, the full variable domain reads EAGVAQSPRYKIIEKRQSVAFWCNPISGHATLYWYQQILGQGPKLLIQFQNNGVVDDSQLPKDRFSAERLKGVDSTLKIQPAKLEDSAVYLCASSLGTSVSQETQYFGPGTRLLVL.

The chain carries TRBV5-1 and TRBJ1-4, with TRBD1 matching 10 bases. Trimming removed 2 bases from V and 7 bases from J; junction bases left unmatched: 8. CDR1 and CDR2 from the germline V gene are SGHRS and YFSETQ. This CDR3 comprises 16 residues. The CDR3 is CASSLDPGTGVEKLFF. CDR3 sequence (DNA): TGCGCCAGCAGCTTAGATCCCGGGACAGGGGTTGAAAAACTGTTTTTT.